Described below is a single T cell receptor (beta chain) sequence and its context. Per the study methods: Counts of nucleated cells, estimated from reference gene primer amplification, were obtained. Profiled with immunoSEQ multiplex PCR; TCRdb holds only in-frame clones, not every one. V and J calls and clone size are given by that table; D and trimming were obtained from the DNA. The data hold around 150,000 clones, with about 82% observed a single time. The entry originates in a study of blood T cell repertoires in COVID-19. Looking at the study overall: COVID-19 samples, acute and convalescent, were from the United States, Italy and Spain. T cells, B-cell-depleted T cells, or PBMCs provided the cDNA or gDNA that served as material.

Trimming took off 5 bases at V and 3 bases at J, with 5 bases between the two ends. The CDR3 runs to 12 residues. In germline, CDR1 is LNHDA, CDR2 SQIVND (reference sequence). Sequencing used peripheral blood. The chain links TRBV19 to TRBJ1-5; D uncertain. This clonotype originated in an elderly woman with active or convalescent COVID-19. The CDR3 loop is CASSRYNQPQHF. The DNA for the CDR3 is TGTGCCAGTAGTCGTTACAATCAGCCCCAGCATTTT.